This T cell receptor beta chain was sequenced for a study of cytomegalovirus exposure and HLA in healthy donors. Amplification used 60 Vbeta primers and 13 Jbeta primers. Profiling relied on immunoSEQ multiplex PCR, and the TCRdb table lists in-frame clones only, not all of them. The repertoire holds roughly 200,000 clones, with 70% to 75% as singletons. V was trimmed by 0 bases and J by 7 bases, leaving 10 bases between them. Germline V CDR1 and CDR2: LGHNA, YSLEER. CDR3 length equals 13 residues. Input material: PBMCs. This TCR was recovered from a male donor in good health and CMV-seronegative. The chain is built from TRBV4-3 and TRBJ2-7; possible D gene TRBD1, 5 bases. CDR3 nucleotides: TGCGCCAGCAGCCAAGAGCCAGGGTTTGAGCAGTACTTC. It yields the protein CASSQEPGFEQYF.